This TCR beta chain is from a study of beta chain features in type 1 diabetes. In its sample, this clone was seen many times. Expressed TCRB transcripts got sequenced, as all isolated RNA was reverse transcribed. Here immunoSEQ multiplex PCR was the method, and the copy in TCRdb shows in-frame clones only, minus some. The sample comprises about 230,000 clones, over 9.5% of which are singletons, and 0.034% rests with the top ten. The sample was naive CD4+ T cells from blood. The TCR originated in a woman younger than 35 in good health.

The CDR3 DNA reads as TGTGCCAGCAGCTCGAGACAGGGAAAGACCCAGTACTTC. Translating gives CASSSRQGKTQYF. V and J are TRBV7-2 and TRBJ2-5; 7 bases fit TRBD1. Germline CDR1 reads SGHTA; CDR2 reads FQGNSA. V trimming: 4 bases; J trimming: 6 bases; junction bases outside the gene matches: 5. The CDR3 consists of 13 residues. Based on the CDR3 plus reference TRBV7-2 and TRBJ2-5, the full variable domain is GAGVSQSPSNKVTEKGKDVELRCDPISGHTALYWYRQSLGQGLEFLIYFQGNSAPDKSGLPSDRFSAERTGGSVSTLTIQRTQQEDSAVYLCASSSRQGKTQYFGPGTRLLVL.